This T cell receptor (beta chain) was observed in a study of technical replicates of blood from a few donors. Assay used: immunoSEQ multiplex PCR; TCRdb lists only in-frame clones, some missing. The data contain more than 75,000 clones, over 90% of them seen just once; the ten biggest clones take up approximately 0.41%. Sequenced material: T cells isolated from PBMCs. This receptor was identified in a human donor in good health.

This CDR3 is CASRGASGETQYF. CDR3 DNA sequence: TGTGCCAGCAGGGGGGCTAGCGGAGAGACCCAGTACTTC. The J gene is TRBJ2-5, the V gene TRBV2, with D tentatively TRBD2 (7 bases). Trimming left V 6 bases short and J 4 bases short, with 12 bases between. The CDR3 spans 13 residues. Looked up from germline, CDR1 is SNHLY and CDR2 is FYNNEI.